These T cell receptor beta chains were read from a single sample in a study of blood T cell repertoires in COVID-19. TCRdb's table, derived via immunoSEQ multiplex PCR, lists solely in-frame clones and lacks some. Here the sample spans roughly 65,000 clones, around nine tenths being singletons. Sequencing used peripheral blood. These receptors were taken from a man between 60 and 75 years old with acute or convalescent COVID-19. Both conserved end residues are part of each CDR3. Fields, in order: J gene, V gene, clone size, D gene, CDR3 protein, CDR3 DNA. The D gene is left open where the match is weak. Not all rows give a size; the values are once, few, many and, for expanded clones, a class.

TRBJ1-1 | TRBV2 | . | TRBD1 | CASTRTGNTEAFF | TGTGCCAGCACCCGGACAGGGAACACTGAAGCTTTCTTT
TRBJ1-5 | TRBV6-5 | . | . | CASSRGNSQPQHF | TGTGCCAGCAGTAGAGGGAACTCTCAGCCCCAGCATTTT
TRBJ2-2 | TRBV6-4 | . | . | CASSESQGTGELFF | TGTGCCAGCAGTGAAAGTCAGGGAACCGGGGAGCTGTTTTTT
TRBJ1-5 | TRBV2 | . | . | CASRGDAGSNQPQHF | TGTGCCAGCAGGGGGGACGCGGGGAGCAATCAGCCCCAGCATTTT
TRBJ2-3 | TRBV5-4 | . | TRBD1 | CASSSAGQGLDTQYF | TGTGCCAGCAGCTCGGCGGGACAGGGGTTGGATACGCAGTATTTT
TRBJ1-1 | TRBV29-1 | . | . | CSPQRTIPMGTEAFF | TGCAGCCCACAGAGAACGATACCTATGGGCACTGAAGCTTTCTTT
TRBJ1-1 | TRBV7-8 | . | . | CASSLVPGIGAFF | TGTGCCAGCAGCTTAGTGCCGGGAATCGGAGCTTTCTTT
TRBJ1-1 | TRBV27 | . | TRBD1 | CASSLTDRATEAFF | TGTGCCAGCAGTTTAACGGACAGGGCGACTGAAGCTTTCTTT
TRBJ1-1 | TRBV6-6 | . | TRBD1 | CASSYGQGSTEAFF | TGTGCCAGCAGTTACGGACAGGGGTCCACTGAAGCTTTCTTT
TRBJ1-1 | TRBV5-1 | . | . | CASSQDSLTEAFF | TGCGCCAGCAGCCAGGACAGCCTCACTGAAGCTTTCTTT
TRBJ2-3 | TRBV7-9 | . | . | CASSPGRADRQYF | TGTGCCAGCAGCCCAGGAAGAGCAGATCGGCAGTATTTT
TRBJ1-6 | TRBV5-6 | . | . | CASSLPGENSPLHF | TGTGCCAGCAGCCTACCAGGGGAAAATTCACCCCTCCACTTT
TRBJ1-1 | TRBV7-3 | . | . | CASSWGGDTEAFF | TGTGCCAGCAGCTGGGGGGGAGACACTGAAGCTTTCTTT
TRBJ1-1 | TRBV24-1 | . | . | CATMREFGTEAFF | TGTGCCACCATGAGGGAATTCGGCACTGAAGCTTTCTTT
TRBJ1-3 | TRBV5-6 | . | . | CASSLPAGNTIYF | TGTGCCAGCAGCTTGCCAGCTGGAAACACCATATATTTT
TRBJ1-1 | TRBV20-1 | . | TRBD1 | CSVTGDRGAFF | TGCAGTGTAACCGGGGACAGGGGAGCTTTCTTT
TRBJ2-2 | TRBV11-2 | . | . | CASSPAGTGELFF | TGTGCCAGCAGCCCCGCGGGCACCGGGGAGCTGTTTTTT
TRBJ1-3 | TRBV7-9 | . | . | CASSRTLSGNTIYF | TGTGCCAGCAGCCGTACTCTCTCTGGAAACACCATATATTTT
TRBJ2-1 | TRBV4-1 | . | TRBD2 | CASSHFGLAGAQEQFF | TGCGCCAGCAGCCATTTCGGACTAGCGGGGGCCCAGGAGCAGTTCTTC
TRBJ1-2 | TRBV5-1 | once | . | CASSSTGDNYGYTF | TGCGCCAGCAGCTCGACAGGTGATAACTATGGCTACACCTTC
TRBJ1-6 | TRBV9 | . | TRBD1 | CASSAPRTGDRNSPLHF | TGTGCCAGCAGCGCGCCAAGGACAGGGGATAGGAATTCACCCCTCCACTTT
TRBJ2-2 | TRBV6-6 | few | . | CASSYSTGSLTGELFF | TGTGCCAGCAGTTACTCGACTGGCAGCCTCACCGGGGAGCTGTTTTTT
TRBJ1-1 | TRBV3-1/TRBV3-2 | . | . | CASSQLGGEDTEAFF | TGTGCCAGCAGCCAATTGGGCGGGGAGGACACTGAAGCTTTCTTT
TRBJ1-6 | TRBV4-1 | . | . | CASSRSGDGSSPLHF | TGCGCCAGCAGCCGATCAGGGGACGGTAGTTCACCCCTCCACTTT
TRBJ1-1 | TRBV5-1 | once | . | CASTSDRNTEAFF | TGCGCCAGCACCTCTGACAGAAACACTGAAGCTTTCTTT
TRBJ1-2 | TRBV11-2 | . | . | CASSSSGANYGYTF | TGTGCCAGCAGCTCTTCCGGAGCTAACTATGGCTACACCTTC
TRBJ2-5 | TRBV30 | . | TRBD1 | CAWNVLGRGTETQYF | TGTGCCTGGAATGTACTGGGCAGGGGGACAGAGACCCAGTACTTC
TRBJ2-3 | TRBV19 | . | TRBD1 | CASSLEGAPHTDTQYF | TGTGCCAGTTCCCTAGAGGGGGCCCCCCACACAGATACGCAGTATTTT
TRBJ1-5 | TRBV19 | . | . | CASRAGGQPQHF | TGTGCCAGTAGGGCAGGTGGGCAGCCCCAGCATTTT
TRBJ1-1 | TRBV29-1 | . | TRBD1 | CSVEDRQGSTEAFF | TGCAGCGTTGAAGACCGACAGGGCTCCACTGAAGCTTTCTTT
TRBJ2-3 | TRBV3-1/TRBV3-2 | . | . | CASSQGLGTTAPPLGTDTQYF | TGTGCCAGCAGCCAAGGCCTAGGAACCACCGCCCCCCCTCTTGGCACAGATACGCAGTATTTT
TRBJ1-6 | TRBV27 | few | TRBD1 | CASRLQGTNSPLHF | TGTGCCAGCAGGCTACAGGGGACTAATTCACCCCTCCACTTT
TRBJ2-7 | TRBV27 | . | TRBD1 | CASSTPGQGAYEQYF | TGTGCCAGCAGTACCCCCGGACAGGGGGCCTACGAGCAGTACTTC
TRBJ1-1 | TRBV11-1 | few | . | CASSLYGGRTEAFF | TGTGCCAGCAGCTTATACGGAGGCAGAACTGAAGCTTTCTTT
TRBJ2-2 | TRBV7-2 | . | TRBD2 | CASSLTSGANTGELFF | TGTGCCAGCAGCTTGACTAGCGGGGCGAACACCGGGGAGCTGTTTTTT
TRBJ1-6 | TRBV27 | . | TRBD1 | CASSLGTGTSSPLHF | TGTGCCAGCAGTTTGGGGACAGGGACAAGTTCACCCCTCCACTTT
TRBJ1-4 | TRBV15 | once | . | CATSRSPWTELNEKLFF | TGTGCCACCAGCAGGAGCCCTTGGACAGAGCTTAATGAAAAACTGTTTTTT
TRBJ1-1 | TRBV7-3 | . | TRBD1 | CASSLSTTGRTEAFF | TGTGCCAGCAGCTTAAGTACGACAGGGCGGACTGAAGCTTTCTTT
TRBJ2-4 | TRBV19 | . | . | CASSIASPGVKNIQYF | TGTGCCAGTAGTATCGCCTCGCCAGGGGTCAAAAACATTCAGTACTTC
TRBJ1-6 | TRBV3-1/TRBV3-2 | . | . | CASSQDFGVSPLHF | TGTGCCAGCAGCCAAGATTTCGGAGTTTCACCCCTCCACTTT
TRBJ1-5 | TRBV18 | . | . | CASSPEGNQPQHF | TGTGCCAGCTCACCGGAGGGGAATCAGCCCCAGCATTTT
TRBJ1-6 | TRBV5-1 | . | . | CASKQLPAGDLGGNSPLHF | TGCGCCAGCAAGCAGCTCCCCGCAGGAGATTTGGGGGGTAATTCACCCCTCCACTTT
TRBJ2-7 | TRBV2 | . | . | CASSEALVPYEQYF | TGTGCCAGCAGTGAAGCGCTAGTTCCCTACGAGCAGTACTTC
TRBJ1-1 | TRBV6-1 | . | . | CASSERRFTEAFF | TGTGCCAGCAGTGAAAGGAGGTTCACTGAAGCTTTCTTT
TRBJ1-2 | TRBV29-1 | . | TRBD1 | CSVEDGFGTGDGYTF | TGCAGCGTTGAAGATGGGTTTGGGACAGGGGATGGCTACACCTTC
TRBJ2-3 | TRBV18 | . | . | CASSPWGQGTDTQYF | TGTGCCAGCTCACCGTGGGGGCAGGGGACAGATACGCAGTATTTT
TRBJ2-4 | TRBV29-1 | . | . | CSVDATQDNLAKNIQYF | TGCAGCGTTGACGCGACTCAGGACAACTTAGCCAAAAACATTCAGTACTTC
TRBJ1-6 | TRBV27 | . | TRBD1 | CASSLGPRRTGSTSPLHF | TGTGCCAGCAGTTTAGGCCCCCGACGGACAGGGTCTACGTCACCCCTCCACTTT
TRBJ1-2 | TRBV24-1 | few | . | CATSEGSPARYGYTF | TGTGCCACCAGTGAAGGCTCCCCTGCGAGGTATGGCTACACCTTC
TRBJ2-2 | TRBV28 | . | TRBD1 | CASNRQGARQGSGELFF | TGTGCCAGTAATAGACAGGGGGCGCGGCAGGGCTCCGGGGAGCTGTTTTTT